This entry lists 21 T cell receptor beta chains sequenced from one sample in a study of molecular identifiers for immune sequencing clone quantification. A single record per CDR3 protein comes from TCRdb applying MiXCR to the PCR reads. The repertoire has under 650,000 distinct CDR3 sequences, just under 20% of them found once; the top ten carry roughly 0.85%. Sequences were obtained from naive CD8+ T cells from blood, with Jurkat cell RNA spiked in. Subset defined: FACS-sorted CD8+CD4-CCR7+CD45RA+ naive T cells. These receptors were taken from a human donor in good health. Some libraries in this study had Jurkat cell RNA spiked in.

V usage is TRBV7-9 and J usage is TRBJ2-7, with 7 bases aligning to TRBD1. CDR3 length: 14 amino acids. Germline CDR1 and CDR2: SEHNR and FQNEAQ (reference sequence). After removal of 5 bases from V and 6 bases from J, the junction contained 10 bases not matched to a gene. CDR3 sequence reads: CASSTSGTVFEQYF. For the CDR3, the DNA is TGTGCCAGCAGCACCTCCGGGACAGTTTTCGAGCAGTACTTC.

This clonotype came up many times. The chain is built from TRBV6-6 and TRBJ2-7; D possibly corresponds to TRBD1 (6 bases). Germline lookup yields CDR1 MNHNY and CDR2 SVGAGI (reference sequence). V gave up 6 bases and J gave up 4 bases, with 13 bases separating them. This CDR3 has 13 residues. For the CDR3, the DNA is TGTGCCAGCAGAACAGGGCAGGAGTACGAGCAGTACTTC. Residues: CASRTGQEYEQYF.

This clonotype was detected many times. The chain combines TRBV12-3 or TRBV12-4 with TRBJ1-4; D unclear. This CDR3 contains 14 residues. Trimming shortened V by 3 bases and J by 1 base, and 6 bases separated the two germline ends. The CDR3, as DNA: TGTGCCAGCAGTTTTGGTCTAACTAATGAAAAACTGTTTTTT. Translated: CASSFGLTNEKLFF.

V usage is TRBV4-3 and J usage is TRBJ2-2; D may be TRBD1 or TRBD2 (5 bases each). This CDR3 contains 16 residues. The V and J ends lost 0 bases and 0 bases respectively, with 8 bases between them. The germline CDR1 and CDR2 sequences are LGHNA and YSLEER. The CDR3 DNA reads TGCGCCAGCAGCCAAGATAGGGGAGCGAACACCGGGGAGCTGTTTTTT. Translation: CASSQDRGANTGELFF.

This clonotype was observed many times. V and J are TRBV2 and TRBJ2-7, with D unclear. V lost 3 bases, J lost 2 bases, and 5 bases lay in between. This CDR3 has 12 amino acids. Germline V gene data show CDR1 as SNHLY and CDR2 as FYNNEI. CDR3 nucleotide sequence: TGTGCCAGCAGTGAGCCCACCTACGAGCAGTACTTC. Translated: CASSEPTYEQYF.

The genes are TRBV19 and TRBJ1-1; possible D gene TRBD1, 5 bases. Per germline, CDR1 LNHDA and CDR2 SQIVND (reference sequence). V dropped 3 bases and J dropped 5 bases, with 16 bases sitting between them. The CDR3 runs 15 residues. CDR3 residues: CASSIRWGGGTEAFF. The CDR3 nucleotides are TGTGCCAGTAGTATCAGGTGGGGGGGGGGGACTGAAGCTTTCTTT. The full variable domain, rest sourced from reference TRBV19 and TRBJ1-1, is DGGITQSPKYLFRKEGQNVTLSCEQNLNHDAMYWYRQDPGQGLRLIYYSQIVNDFQKGDIAEGYSVSREKKESFPLTVTSAQKNPTAFYLCASSIRWGGGTEAFFGQGTRLTVV.

Notes on this clonotype: This may be a read error: a much more frequent sequence differs by one nucleotide. V gene TRBV12-3 or TRBV12-4 combines with J gene TRBJ1-4, with D maybe TRBD1 (5 bases). The CDR3 covers 11 residues. The CDR3 region is CASSTQGKPFF. The CDR3, as DNA: TGTGCCAGCAGTACGCAGGGAAAACCGTTTTTT.

About this clonotype: A read error is possible here, since a much larger clone lies one base away. This chain uses TRBV12-3 or TRBV12-4 with TRBJ1-5; D unresolved. The ends were cut back, 10 bases at V and 0 bases at J, with 13 bases in the middle. CDR3 size: 14 residues. For the CDR3, the DNA is TGTGCCACCCCCGAATGGAGTAGCAATCAGCCCCAGCATTTT. It yields the protein CATPEWSSNQPQHF.

The J gene is TRBJ1-1, the V gene TRBV20-1; 8 bases line up with TRBD1. The CDR3 is 13 amino acids. Unmatched junction bases numbered 5, after V lost 6 bases and J lost 2 bases. Germline loops: CDR1 DFQATT, CDR2 SNEGSKA (reference sequence). The CDR3 sequence: CSALQGGNTEAFF. DNA of the CDR3: TGCAGTGCACTACAGGGGGGCAACACTGAAGCTTTCTTT.

This clonotype was counted at least ten times. The rearrangement uses TRBV7-2 and TRBJ2-5; 11 positions agree with TRBD2. The V and J ends lost 2 bases and 2 bases, in that order; junction bases with no gene match: 4. CDR1 and CDR2 from the germline V gene are SGHTA and FQGNSA. CDR3 length equals 16 residues. The CDR3 region has the DNA TGTGCCAGCAGCTTACCTATAGCGGGGGGGCAAGAGACCCAGTACTTC. As protein: CASSLPIAGGQETQYF.

This clonotype appeared many times. CDR3 nucleotide sequence: TGTGCCAGCAGCTGGGACCGGGACAGGGTACGCGGGCAGTACTTC. Encoded protein: CASSWDRDRVRGQYF. The chain couples TRBV7-9 to TRBJ2-7; 9 bases agree with TRBD1. Trimming removed 4 bases from V and 9 bases from J; junction bases left unmatched: 13. Germline CDR1 SEHNR, CDR2 FQNEAQ (reference sequence). This CDR3 is built from 15 residues.

At least ten counts were recorded for this clonotype. The rearrangement uses TRBV7-8 and TRBJ2-1; the D gene is possibly TRBD2 (5 bases). V was pared by 1 base and J by 9 bases, with 10 bases between. This CDR3 spans 13 amino acids. CDR1 and CDR2 from the germline V gene are SGHVS and FQNEAQ. CDR3 protein: CASSLGLAVEQFF. The CDR3 DNA follows: TGTGCCAGCAGCTTAGGGCTAGCAGTTGAGCAGTTCTTC.

This clonotype was recorded at least ten times. The CDR3 here is CASSLSGPSEQYF. CDR3 bases: TGTGCCAGCAGTTTATCAGGGCCCAGCGAGCAGTACTTC. The V call is TRBV27, the J call TRBJ2-7; D remains unclear. Trimming cost V 0 bases and J 6 bases, with 9 bases left between them. Germline CDR1 MNHEY, CDR2 SMNVEV (reference sequence). The CDR3 is made up of 13 amino acids.

The gene calls are TRBV15 and TRBJ1-1; 9 nucleotides match TRBD1. CDR1 is LNHNV, CDR2 YYDKDF, per germline (reference sequence). The junction had 12 bases not matched to a gene; V was cut back by 1 base and J by 6 bases. CDR3 length: 17 residues. CDR3 loop: CATSRALPGQGTPEAFF. DNA of the CDR3: TGTGCCACCAGCAGAGCTTTACCGGGACAGGGTACGCCTGAAGCTTTCTTT.

This clonotype was detected ten times or more. The chain uses TRBV28 and TRBJ1-1, with D tentatively TRBD1 (6 bases). V was cut by 5 bases and J by 13 bases, with 20 bases left in between. Germline CDR1 MDHEN, CDR2 SYDVKM. This CDR3 comprises 13 residues. The CDR3 is CASSTHGTPEGFF. The CDR3 nucleotides read TGTGCCAGCAGTACACACGGGACACCCGAGGGTTTCTTT.

This clonotype was observed at least ten times. This chain's CDR3 is CASRTGYTEAFF. The DNA for the CDR3 is TGTGCCAGCCGGACAGGATACACTGAAGCTTTCTTT. The genes are TRBV7-9 and TRBJ1-1; TRBD1 aligns across 7 bases. This CDR3 has 12 amino acids. In germline, CDR1 is SEHNR, CDR2 FQNEAQ (reference sequence). The V gene end was trimmed by 8 bases and the J gene end by 3 bases; junction bases not matched to a gene: 3.

This clonotype was observed many times. The rearrangement links TRBV7-6 to TRBJ2-5, with a possible D match to TRBD1 (6 bases). Germline CDR1 is SGHVS and CDR2 is FNYEAQ. Between the trimmed V and J ends, which lost 5 bases and 5 bases, there was a span of 18 bases. The CDR3 spans 15 residues. The CDR3 bases are TGTGCCAGCAGCCTGGAGACAGGACCGGGGGAGACCCAGTACTTC. Its translation is CASSLETGPGETQYF.

This clonotype showed up just a few times. The chain is built from TRBV4-1 and TRBJ1-6, with TRBD1 as a possible D gene (5 bases). From germline, CDR1 is MGHRA and CDR2 YSYEKL. The CDR3 has 16 residues. V lost 0 bases to trimming and J lost 5 bases, with 11 bases between them. The CDR3 protein is CASSQDWDRNNSPLHF. CDR3 nucleotide sequence: TGCGCCAGCAGCCAAGATTGGGACCGGAATAATTCACCCCTCCACTTT.

There are many counts of this clonotype. The rearrangement joins TRBV2 to TRBJ2-3; no reliable D call. V gave up 6 bases and J gave up 0 bases, with 10 bases separating them. The CDR3 contains 14 residues. Germline V gene data show CDR1 as SNHLY and CDR2 as FYNNEI. CDR3 DNA sequence: TGTGCCAGCAGACCCGATAGCAGCACAGATACGCAGTATTTT. Amino acids: CASRPDSSTDTQYF.

The chain links TRBV11-2 to TRBJ2-1; 8 nucleotides match TRBD1. The V segment lost 5 bases and the J segment 7 bases; nucleotides outside the gene matches: 10. The CDR3 is 15 amino acids. Germline V gene lookup returns CDR1 SGHAT and CDR2 FQNNGV. The CDR3 sequence: CASSGPGQEVNEQFF. The CDR3 DNA is TGTGCCAGCAGCGGACCGGGACAGGAGGTGAATGAGCAGTTCTTC.

As for this clonotype: This clone may be a read error of a much larger clone one base away. The chain uses TRBV4-3 and TRBJ2-7; 7 nucleotides match TRBD2. There are 14 residues in the CDR3. V shed 7 bases, J shed 1 base, and the junction held 7 bases outside the gene matches. CDR1 is LGHNA, CDR2 YSLEER, per germline. In DNA form, the CDR3 reads TGCGCCAGCACCCTGGGACTACAGTCCTACGAGCAGTACTTC. Protein sequence: CASTLGLQSYEQYF.